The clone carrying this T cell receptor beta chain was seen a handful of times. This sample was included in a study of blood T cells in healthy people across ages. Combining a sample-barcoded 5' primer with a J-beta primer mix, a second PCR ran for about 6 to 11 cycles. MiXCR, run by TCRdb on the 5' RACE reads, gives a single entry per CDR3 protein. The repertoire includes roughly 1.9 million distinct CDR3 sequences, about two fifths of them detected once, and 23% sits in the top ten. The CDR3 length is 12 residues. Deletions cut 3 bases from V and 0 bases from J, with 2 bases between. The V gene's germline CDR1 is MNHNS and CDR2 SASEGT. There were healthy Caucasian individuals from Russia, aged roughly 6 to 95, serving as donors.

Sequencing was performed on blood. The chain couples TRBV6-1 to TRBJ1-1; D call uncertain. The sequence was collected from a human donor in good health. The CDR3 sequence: CASSDLNTEAFF. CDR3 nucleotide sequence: TGTGCCAGCAGTGATTTGAACACTGAAGCTTTCTTT.